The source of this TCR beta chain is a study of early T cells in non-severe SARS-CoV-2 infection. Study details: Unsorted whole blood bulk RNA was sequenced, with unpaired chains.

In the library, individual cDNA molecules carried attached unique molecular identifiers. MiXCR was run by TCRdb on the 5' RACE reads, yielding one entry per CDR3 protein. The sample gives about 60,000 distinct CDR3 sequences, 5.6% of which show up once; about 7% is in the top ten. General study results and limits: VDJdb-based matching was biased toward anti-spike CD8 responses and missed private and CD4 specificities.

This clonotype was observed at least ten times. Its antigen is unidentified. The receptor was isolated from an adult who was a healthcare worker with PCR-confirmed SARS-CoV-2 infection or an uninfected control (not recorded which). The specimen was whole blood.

The CDR3 sequence is CASLEQGGVGTGELFF. For the CDR3, the DNA is TGTGCCAGCCTAGAACAGGGCGGGGTCGGCACCGGGGAGCTGTTTTTT. The chain carries TRBV12-3 or TRBV12-4 and TRBJ2-2; D might be TRBD1 or TRBD2, each matching 6 bases. V was trimmed by 8 bases and J by 4 bases, leaving 20 bases between them. CDR3 length equals 16 residues.